This TCR beta chain originates from a study of long-term antiretroviral therapy in people with HIV. Study-level points and caveats: Transplant-donor-level diversity was not reached after ART, though diversity increased. When set beside controls, HIV repertoires had CDR3 length ranges that were narrower.

Runs used v3.0 of the immunoSEQ assay and were done at survey level. The target of sequencing was about 35,000-50,000 T-cell genomes per sample. Profiled with immunoSEQ multiplex PCR; TCRdb holds only in-frame clones, not every one. The sample includes about 16,000 clones, roughly 80% of them seen just once. Germline V gene data show CDR1 as MNHNY and CDR2 as SVGAGI (reference sequence). V was clipped by 6 bases and J by 4 bases, with 13 bases between them. This CDR3 contains 14 residues. For this clone: Its target is unknown.

Sequencing was performed on unsorted PBMCs, taken roughly 1.2 years before starting antiretroviral therapy. This TCR was sampled from a man younger than 40 with HIV. This rearrangement joins TRBV6-6 to TRBJ1-3; possible D gene TRBD1, 5 bases. CDR3 sequence reads: CASSSQGSGNTIYF. The CDR3 DNA sequence: TGTGCCAGCAGCTCCCAGGGTTCAGGAAACACCATATATTTT.